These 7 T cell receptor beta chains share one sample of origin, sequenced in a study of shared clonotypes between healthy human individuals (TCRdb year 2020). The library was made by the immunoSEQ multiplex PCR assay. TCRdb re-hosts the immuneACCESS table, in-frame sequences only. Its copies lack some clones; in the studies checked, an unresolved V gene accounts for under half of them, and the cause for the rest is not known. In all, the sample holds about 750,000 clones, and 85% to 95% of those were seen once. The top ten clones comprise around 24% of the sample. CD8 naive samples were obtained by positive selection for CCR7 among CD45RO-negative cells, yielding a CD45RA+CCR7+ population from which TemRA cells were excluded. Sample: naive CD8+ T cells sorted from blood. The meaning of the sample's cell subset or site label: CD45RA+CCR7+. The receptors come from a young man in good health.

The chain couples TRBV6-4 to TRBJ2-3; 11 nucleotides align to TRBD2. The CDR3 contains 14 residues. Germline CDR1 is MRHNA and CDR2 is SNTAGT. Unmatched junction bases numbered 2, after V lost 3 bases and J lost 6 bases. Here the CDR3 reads CASSELAGADTQYF. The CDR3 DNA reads TGTGCCAGCAGTGAACTAGCGGGAGCGGATACGCAGTATTTT.

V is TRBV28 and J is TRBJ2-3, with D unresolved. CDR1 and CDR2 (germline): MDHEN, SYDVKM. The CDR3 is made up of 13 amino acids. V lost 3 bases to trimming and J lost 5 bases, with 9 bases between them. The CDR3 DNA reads TGTGCCAGCAGTTTTTTTGGTGGAGATACGCAGTATTTT. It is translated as CASSFFGGDTQYF.

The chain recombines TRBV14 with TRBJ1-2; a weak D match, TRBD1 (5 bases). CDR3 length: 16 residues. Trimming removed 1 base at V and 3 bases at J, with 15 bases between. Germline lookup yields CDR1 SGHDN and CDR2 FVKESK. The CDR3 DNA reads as TGTGCCAGCAGCCAAGGCCGGGGCACCGGTCACTATGGCTACACCTTC. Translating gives CASSQGRGTGHYGYTF. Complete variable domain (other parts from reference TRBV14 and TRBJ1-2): EAGVTQFPSHSVIEKGQTVTLRCDPISGHDNLYWYRRVMGKEIKFLLHFVKESKQDESGMPNNRFLAERTGGTYSTLKVQPAELEDSGVYFCASSQGRGTGHYGYTFGSGTRLTVV.

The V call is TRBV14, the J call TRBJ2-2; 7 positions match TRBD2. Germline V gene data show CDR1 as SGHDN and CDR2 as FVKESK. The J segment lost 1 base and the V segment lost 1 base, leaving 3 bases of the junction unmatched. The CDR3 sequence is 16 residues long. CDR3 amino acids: CASSQARGRNTGELFF. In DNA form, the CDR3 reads TGTGCCAGCAGCCAAGCTCGCGGGAGGAACACCGGGGAGCTGTTTTTT.

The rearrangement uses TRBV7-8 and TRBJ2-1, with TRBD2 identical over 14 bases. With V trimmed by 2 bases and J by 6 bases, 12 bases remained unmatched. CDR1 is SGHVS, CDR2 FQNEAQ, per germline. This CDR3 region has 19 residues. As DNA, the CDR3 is TGTGCCAGCAGCTTATTCGGGACTAGCGGGAGTCTCGGGAGCAATGAGCAGTTCTTC. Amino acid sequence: CASSLFGTSGSLGSNEQFF.

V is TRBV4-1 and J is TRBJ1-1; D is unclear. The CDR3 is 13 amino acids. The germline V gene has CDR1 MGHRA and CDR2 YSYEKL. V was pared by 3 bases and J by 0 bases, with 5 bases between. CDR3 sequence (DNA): TGCGCCAGCAGCCACGGGGTGAACACTGAAGCTTTCTTT. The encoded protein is CASSHGVNTEAFF.

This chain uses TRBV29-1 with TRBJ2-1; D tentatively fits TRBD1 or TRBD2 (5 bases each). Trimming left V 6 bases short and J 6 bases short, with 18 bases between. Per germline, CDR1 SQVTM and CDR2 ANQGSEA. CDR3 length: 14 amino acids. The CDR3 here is CSVLGDLAGNEQFF. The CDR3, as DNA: TGCAGCGTCCTAGGGGATCTAGCAGGCAATGAGCAGTTCTTC.